This T cell receptor beta chain is from a study of a mutant IDH1 vaccine in newly diagnosed glioma. The wider study: Treated patients had a mean age of around 40 years and an approximately 62% male, around 40% female split. Every participant had undergone radiotherapy, temozolomide, or both before, and most underwent both.

Whole-study results and caveats: Researchers report vaccine-induced immune responses in just under 95% of patients. There seemed to be no relation between pseudoprogression and changes in top peripheral T cell clonotypes.

As for time point: week 11, during vaccination. Every single dose of the vaccine, 300 ug of mutant IDH1 20-mer peptide, came with topical imiquimod. Deletions cut 4 bases from V and 8 bases from J, with 8 bases between. CDR1 MDHEN and CDR2 SYDVKM come from the germline V gene. The CDR3 has 11 residues. In its sample, this clone was seen a few times. Its antigen remains unknown. TCRdb keeps only in-frame clones here, not all; method: immunoSEQ multiplex PCR. Among 40,000 or so clones listed, 84% were seen once. This sample comprised PBMCs, obtained from a glioma patient whose treatment included an IDH1 peptide vaccine. The receptor comes from a man in his forties with glioma. The V gene is TRBV28, the J gene TRBJ1-2; no definite D call. This CDR3 is CASSSTLGYTF. The CDR3 nucleotides read TGTGCCAGCAGTTCTACCCTAGGCTACACCTTC.